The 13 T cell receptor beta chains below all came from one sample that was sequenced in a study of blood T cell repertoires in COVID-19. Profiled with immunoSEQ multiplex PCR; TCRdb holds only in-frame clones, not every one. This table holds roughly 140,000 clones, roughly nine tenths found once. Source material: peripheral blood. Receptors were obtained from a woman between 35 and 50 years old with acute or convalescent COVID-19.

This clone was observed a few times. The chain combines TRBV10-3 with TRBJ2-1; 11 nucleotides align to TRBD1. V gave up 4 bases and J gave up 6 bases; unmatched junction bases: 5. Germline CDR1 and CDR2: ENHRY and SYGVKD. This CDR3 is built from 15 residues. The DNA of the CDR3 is TGTGCCATCAGTGTTATCGGGACAGGGGGCAATGAGCAGTTCTTC. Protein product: CAISVIGTGGNEQFF.

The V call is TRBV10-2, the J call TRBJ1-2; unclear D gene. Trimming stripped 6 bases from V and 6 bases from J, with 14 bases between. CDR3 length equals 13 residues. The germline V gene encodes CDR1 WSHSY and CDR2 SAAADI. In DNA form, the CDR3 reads TGCGCCAGCAGCGGTCAGGTTAAAGATGGCTACACCTTC. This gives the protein CASSGQVKDGYTF.

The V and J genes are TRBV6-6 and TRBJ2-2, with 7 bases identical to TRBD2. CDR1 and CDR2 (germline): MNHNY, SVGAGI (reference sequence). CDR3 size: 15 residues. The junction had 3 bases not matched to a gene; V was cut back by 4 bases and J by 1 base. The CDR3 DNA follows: TGTGCCAGCAGTTTCGGCGGGGGGAACACCGGGGAGCTGTTTTTT. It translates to CASSFGGGNTGELFF.

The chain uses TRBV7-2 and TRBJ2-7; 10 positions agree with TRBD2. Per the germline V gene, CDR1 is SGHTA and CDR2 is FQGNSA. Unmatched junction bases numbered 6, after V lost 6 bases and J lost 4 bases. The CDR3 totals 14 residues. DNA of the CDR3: TGTGCCAGCAGTCCAGTAGCGGGAGGTTACGAGCAGTACTTC. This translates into CASSPVAGGYEQYF.

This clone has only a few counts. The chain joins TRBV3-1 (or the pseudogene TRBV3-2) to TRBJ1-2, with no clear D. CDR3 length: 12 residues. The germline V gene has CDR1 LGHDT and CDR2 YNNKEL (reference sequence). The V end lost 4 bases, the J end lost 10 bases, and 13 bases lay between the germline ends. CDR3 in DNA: TGTGCCAGCAGCCCTGGTAAGGAGTTCTACACCTTC. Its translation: CASSPGKEFYTF.

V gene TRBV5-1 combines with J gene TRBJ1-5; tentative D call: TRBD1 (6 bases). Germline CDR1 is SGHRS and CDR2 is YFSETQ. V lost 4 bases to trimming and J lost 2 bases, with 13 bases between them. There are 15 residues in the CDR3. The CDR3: CASSPTGSGNQPQHF. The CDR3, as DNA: TGCGCCAGCAGCCCCACAGGGTCTGGCAATCAGCCCCAGCATTTT.

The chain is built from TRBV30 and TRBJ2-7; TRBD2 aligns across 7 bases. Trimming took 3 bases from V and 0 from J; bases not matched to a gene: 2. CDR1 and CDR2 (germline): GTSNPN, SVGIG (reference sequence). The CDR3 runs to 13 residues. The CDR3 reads CAWSRDYSYEQYF. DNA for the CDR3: TGTGCCTGGAGCCGGGACTACTCCTACGAGCAGTACTTC.

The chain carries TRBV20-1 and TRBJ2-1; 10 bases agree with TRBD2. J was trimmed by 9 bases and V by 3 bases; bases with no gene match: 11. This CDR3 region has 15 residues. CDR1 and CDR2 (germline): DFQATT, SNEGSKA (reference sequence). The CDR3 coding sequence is TGCAGTGCTAGTTCACCTAGCGGGAGTGACGGTGAGCAGTTCTTC. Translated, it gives CSASSPSGSDGEQFF.

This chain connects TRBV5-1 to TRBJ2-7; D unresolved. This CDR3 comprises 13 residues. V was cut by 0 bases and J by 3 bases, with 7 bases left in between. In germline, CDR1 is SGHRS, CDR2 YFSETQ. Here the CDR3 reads CASSLGPGYEQYF. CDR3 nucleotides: TGCGCCAGCAGCTTGGGGCCAGGCTACGAGCAGTACTTC.

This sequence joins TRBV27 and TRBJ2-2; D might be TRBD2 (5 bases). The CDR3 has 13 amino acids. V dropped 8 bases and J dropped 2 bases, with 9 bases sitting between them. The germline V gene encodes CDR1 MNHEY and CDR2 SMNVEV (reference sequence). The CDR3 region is CASQEVNTGELFF. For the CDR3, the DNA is TGTGCCAGCCAGGAGGTTAACACCGGGGAGCTGTTTTTT.

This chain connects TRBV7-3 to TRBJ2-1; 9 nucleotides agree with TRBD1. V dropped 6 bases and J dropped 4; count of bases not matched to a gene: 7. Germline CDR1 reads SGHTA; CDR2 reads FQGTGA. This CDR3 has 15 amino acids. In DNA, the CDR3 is TGTGCCAGCAGTGTCGGGACAGGGCGTTACAATGAGCAGTTCTTC. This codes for CASSVGTGRYNEQFF. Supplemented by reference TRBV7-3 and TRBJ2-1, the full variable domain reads GAGVSQTPSNKVTEKGKYVELRCDPISGHTALYWYRQSLGQGPEFLIYFQGTGAADDSGLPNDRFFAVRPEGSVSTLKIQRTERGDSAVYLCASSVGTGRYNEQFFGPGTRLTVL.

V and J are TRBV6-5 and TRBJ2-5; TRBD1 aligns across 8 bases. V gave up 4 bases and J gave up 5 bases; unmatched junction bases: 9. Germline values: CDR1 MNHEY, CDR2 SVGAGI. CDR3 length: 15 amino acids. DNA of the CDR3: TGTGCCAGCAGTTTCGACAGGGGCACCCGGGAGACCCAGTACTTC. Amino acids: CASSFDRGTRETQYF.

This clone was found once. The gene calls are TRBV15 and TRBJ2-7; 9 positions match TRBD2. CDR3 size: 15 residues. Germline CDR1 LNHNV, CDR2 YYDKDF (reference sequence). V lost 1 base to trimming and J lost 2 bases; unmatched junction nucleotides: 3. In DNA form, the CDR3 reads TGTGCCACCAGCAGAGGGACTAGCGAAGCCTACGAGCAGTACTTC. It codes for CATSRGTSEAYEQYF.